This TCR beta chain comes out of a study of blood T cell repertoires in COVID-19 (dated by TCRdb to about 2020). The study in broad terms: Samples from collaborators originated in the United States, Italy and Spain and spanned both the acute and convalescent phases of COVID-19. Where HLA class I and class II types were available, the types were taken from metadata supplied by the sample provider, not from assay-based typing. Samples came from the ongoing ImmuneRACE study (first 160 participants) plus 1,254 subjects from 6 global collaborators. The material from the prospective study consisted of cDNA or gDNA derived from T cells, B-cell-depleted T cells, or PBMCs. A de-identified subject ID, COVID-19 status, age in years and sex were almost always included in the sample metadata. The repertoires were released in a freely available public database intended as a resource for research on the immune response to SARS-CoV-2. Deeply sampled blood TCRbeta repertoires from subjects exposed to, actively infected with, or recovered from COVID-19 were included in the dataset. Results and caveats for the whole study, not just this receptor: The amount of clinical and demographic metadata varied by source and participant and was provided uncurated.

For this clone: Its recognized antigen is unknown. Base qualities are not recorded, but no much larger clone differs from it by a single base.

Spanning cysteine to phenylalanine, the CDR3 consists of 13 amino acids. Solely the CDR3 DNA is kept, with 39 bases framed from the first base. Based on the germline V gene, the CDR1 and CDR2 sequences are MNHEY and SVGEGT. Trimmed from V: 2 bases; trimmed from J: 13 bases; junction bases lacking a gene match: 5. A second Seattle source provided samples from volunteer blood donors who had recovered from COVID-19. The collaborating institutions used their own protocols to collect whole blood in K2EDTA tubes. For TCRbeta analysis, collaborator samples were shipped as frozen whole blood, as isolated PBMCs, or as DNA extracted from either sample type. TCRbeta CDR3 regions were amplified from genomic DNA using the immunoSEQ Assay, a bias-controlled multiplex PCR. From the authors' description of their analysis: The number of nucleated cells in each sample was estimated by amplification of reference gene primers within the assay. To quantify the absolute abundance of each unique TCRbeta CDR3 rearrangement, sequence reads were collapsed and filtered. For each sample, productive Simpson clonality was calculated as the square root of Simpson's diversity index over productive rearrangements. TCRdb limited this immuneACCESS table to in-frame rearrangements with V and J called. A share of clones is missing; checked studies link under half to unresolved V genes, and the rest is unexplained. The DNA gave D and trimming, while V, J and clone size come from that table. This sample comprises under 150,000 clones, roughly 90% of them detected only once. Roughly 8.1% of the sample is held by the ten biggest clonotypes.

This TCR was recovered from a woman in her 70s who had recovered from COVID-19. The chain was built from TRBV6-2 or TRBV6-3 and TRBJ2-4, with 10 bases in between that match TRBD2. The source material was peripheral blood. Here is the DNA: TGTGCCAGCAGTTACCCCGAACTAGCGGGGCAGTACTTC. This gives the protein CASSYPELAGQYF.